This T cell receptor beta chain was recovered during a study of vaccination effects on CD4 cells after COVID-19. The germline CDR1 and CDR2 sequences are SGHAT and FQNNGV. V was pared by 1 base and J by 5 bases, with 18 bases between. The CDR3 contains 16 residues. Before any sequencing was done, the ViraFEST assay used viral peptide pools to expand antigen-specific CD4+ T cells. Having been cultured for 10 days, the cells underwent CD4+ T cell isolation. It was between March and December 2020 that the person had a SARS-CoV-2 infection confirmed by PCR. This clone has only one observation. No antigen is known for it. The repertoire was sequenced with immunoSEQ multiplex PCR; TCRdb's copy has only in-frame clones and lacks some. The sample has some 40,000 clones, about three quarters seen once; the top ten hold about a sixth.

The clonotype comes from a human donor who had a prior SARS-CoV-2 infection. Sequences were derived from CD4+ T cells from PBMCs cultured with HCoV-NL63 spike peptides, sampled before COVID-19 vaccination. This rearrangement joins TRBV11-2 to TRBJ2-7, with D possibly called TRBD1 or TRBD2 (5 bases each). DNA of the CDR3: TGTGCCAGCAGCTTAGTTCAGGGACCCATGGGAAACGAGCAGTACTTC. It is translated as CASSLVQGPMGNEQYF.